Detailed here is one T cell receptor beta chain. Its specificity is not known. The read finishes 3 residues shy of the CDR3 end, and the germline J gene is used to complete it. The CDR3 consists of 14 residues. V lost 6 bases and J lost 5; bases outside the gene matches: 9. CDR1 and CDR2 from the germline V gene are DFQATT and SNEGSKA (reference sequence). The sample comes from a study of T cells in women clearing cervical HPV infection. Study-level points and caveats: Each sample's T-cell count was unknown, possibly confounding richness. A classifier using richness and V gene abundances reached an AUC of 0.7 to 0.9.

All donors had a single incident cervical HPV16 infection, not prevalent. The protocol was immunoSEQ multiplex PCR, while the TCRdb copy is restricted to in-frame clones and leaves out a portion. This sample's table reports 15,000 to 20,000 clones. Material for sequencing was blood buffy coat. The sequence derives from a woman aged 18 to 75 with a cervical HPV16 infection that either progressed to CIN3+ or cleared (not recorded which). The chain is built from TRBV20-1 and TRBJ1-4; 7 positions agree with TRBD1. Here the CDR3 reads CSATRDSRNEKLFF. Incomplete CDR3 DNA: TGCAGTGCCACCCGGGACAGCAGAAATGAAAAA.